What follows is one T cell receptor (beta chain) and its context. The data were obtained in a study of blood T cell repertoires in COVID-19. On the study more broadly: Specimens from acute and convalescent COVID-19 originated in the United States, Italy and Spain. In each case, the material was cDNA or gDNA derived from T cells, B-cell-depleted T cells, or PBMCs.

As originally analysed: Estimation of nucleated cell counts was performed using reference gene primer amplification. Assay used: immunoSEQ multiplex PCR; TCRdb lists only in-frame clones, some missing. Clone size and the V and J calls come from that table; the DNA yielded D and trimming. This table holds around 300,000 clones, 89% found once. The length of the CDR3 is 14 residues. The V gene's germline CDR1 is SGHKS and CDR2 YYEKEE (reference sequence). J lost 7 bases, V lost 2 bases, and 4 bases had no gene match. The sequence derives from a man aged 45-65 years with acute or convalescent COVID-19. The rearrangement links TRBV5-5 to TRBJ1-4; 8 bases fit TRBD1. The sample taken for sequencing was peripheral blood. The DNA for the CDR3 is TGTGCCAGCAGCTTCCCCGGGACAGGTGAAAAACTGTTTTTT. This sequence encodes CASSFPGTGEKLFF.